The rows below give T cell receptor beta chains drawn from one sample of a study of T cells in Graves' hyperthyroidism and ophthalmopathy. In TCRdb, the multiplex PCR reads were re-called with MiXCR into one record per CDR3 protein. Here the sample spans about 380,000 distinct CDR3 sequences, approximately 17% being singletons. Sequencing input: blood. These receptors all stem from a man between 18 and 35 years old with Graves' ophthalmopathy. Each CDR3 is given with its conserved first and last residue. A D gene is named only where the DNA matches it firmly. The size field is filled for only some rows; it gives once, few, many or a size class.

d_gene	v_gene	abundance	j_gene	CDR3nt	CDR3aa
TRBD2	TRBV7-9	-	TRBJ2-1	TGTGCCAGCAGTCGGGACTCTAGCGGGGGCCGGAAGGGATCCTACAATGAGCAGTTCTTC	CASSRDSSGGRKGSYNEQFF
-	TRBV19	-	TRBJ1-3	TGTGCCAGTAGCAGGTCCAGCTCTGGAAACACCATATATTTT	CASSRSSSGNTIYF
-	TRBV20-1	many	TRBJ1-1	TGCAGTGCTAGAGATCGTATGGGGTTAACTGAAGCTTTCTTT	CSARDRMGLTEAFF
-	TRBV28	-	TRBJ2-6	TGTGCCAGCAGTTTTGAACTCTCTGGGGCCAACGTCCTGACTTTC	CASSFELSGANVLTF
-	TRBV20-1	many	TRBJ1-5	TGCAGTGCTAGGGCAGACAGAAATCAGCCCCAGCATTTT	CSARADRNQPQHF
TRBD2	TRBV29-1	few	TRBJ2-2	TGCAGCGTAGCGACGGTAGCGGGGGGGGCCGGGGAGCTGTTTTTT	CSVATVAGGAGELFF
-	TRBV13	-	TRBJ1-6	TGTGCCAGCAGCTTAGATGGGGCGTTCTATAATTCACCCCTCCACTTT	CASSLDGAFYNSPLHF
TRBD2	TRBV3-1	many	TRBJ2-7	TGTGCCAGCAGCGAGACTAGCTCTTACGAGCAGTACTTC	CASSETSSYEQYF
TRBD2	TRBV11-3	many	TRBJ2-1	TGTGCCAGCAGCTTAGGGAGTAGCGGGAGTTACAATGAGCAGTTCTTC	CASSLGSSGSYNEQFF
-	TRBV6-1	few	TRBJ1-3	TGTGCCAGCAGTCCTGGGGGTTTCTACTCTGGAAACACCATATATTTT	CASSPGGFYSGNTIYF
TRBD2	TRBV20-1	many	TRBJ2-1	TGCAGTGCTAGAGAATACAGCGGGGGGGGGGAGCAGTTCTTC	CSAREYSGGGEQFF
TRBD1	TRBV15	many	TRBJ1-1	TGTGCCACCAGCATTGGACAGGGTAAAGCTTTCTTT	CATSIGQGKAFF
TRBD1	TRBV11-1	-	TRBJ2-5	TGTGCCAGCAGCATTTCCACCGACAGGGGGCGTCAAGAGACCCAGTACTTC	CASSISTDRGRQETQYF
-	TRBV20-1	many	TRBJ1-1	TGCAGTGCTAGAGTTGAAGGCTCCGGAAACACTGAAGCTTTCTTT	CSARVEGSGNTEAFF
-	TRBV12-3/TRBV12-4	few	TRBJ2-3	TGTGCCAGCAGTTTAGTCCCGAGTGCAGATACGCAGTATTTT	CASSLVPSADTQYF
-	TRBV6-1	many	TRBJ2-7	TGTGCCAGCAGTTATACCCGGGACATTCAGGGATACGAGCAGTACTTC	CASSYTRDIQGYEQYF
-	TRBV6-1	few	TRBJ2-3	TGTGCCAGCAGTGAACATTGGACAGAGTCCACAGATACGCAGTATTTT	CASSEHWTESTDTQYF
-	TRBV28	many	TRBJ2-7	TGTGCCAGCACATCGAACTACGAGCAGTACTTC	CASTSNYEQYF
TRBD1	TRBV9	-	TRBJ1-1	TGTGCCAGCAGCGAACAGGGGGCTGGGGGTGAAGCTTTCTTT	CASSEQGAGGEAFF
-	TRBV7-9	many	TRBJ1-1	TGTGCCAGCAGCTCAGCTGCGTACACTGAAGCTTTCTTT	CASSSAAYTEAFF
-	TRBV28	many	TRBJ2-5	TGTGCCAGCAGTCCGACCAGGGAGACCCAGTACTTC	CASSPTRETQYF
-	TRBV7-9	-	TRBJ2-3	TGTGCCAGCAACCTACTGGGGAGGCTAGAAGCAGATACGCAGTATTTT	CASNLLGRLEADTQYF
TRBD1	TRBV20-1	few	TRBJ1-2	TGCAGTGCTAGAGAAACAGGGGGCTCCCGGGGGGGCTACACCTTC	CSARETGGSRGGYTF
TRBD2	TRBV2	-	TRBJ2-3	TGTGCCAGCAGTGGGTTCGTAGATAGCGGGGGTGCCACAGATACGCAGTATTTT	CASSGFVDSGGATDTQYF
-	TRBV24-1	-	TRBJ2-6	TGTGCCACCAGTGATTGGGACTCTGGGGCCAACGTCCTGACTTTC	CATSDWDSGANVLTF
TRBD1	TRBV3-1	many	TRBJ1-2	TGTGCCAGCAGCCAAGATTCGGGACAGGGAATAGGCGGTGGCTACACCTTC	CASSQDSGQGIGGGYTF
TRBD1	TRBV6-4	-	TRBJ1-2	TGTGCCAGCAGTGCCCGGACAGGGGGAGGTGGCTACACCTTC	CASSARTGGGGYTF
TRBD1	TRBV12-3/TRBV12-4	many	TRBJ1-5	TGTGCCAGCAGGGAAGGACAGGGGACGAATCAGCCCCAGCATTTT	CASREGQGTNQPQHF
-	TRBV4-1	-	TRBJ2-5	TGCGCCAGCAGCCCAGCTGGGACCGTCCAAGAGACCCAGTACTTC	CASSPAGTVQETQYF
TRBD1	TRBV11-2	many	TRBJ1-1	TGTGCCAGCAGCTTCCCCCGACTTCTACAGGGGAAGAACACTGAAGCTTTCTTT	CASSFPRLLQGKNTEAFF
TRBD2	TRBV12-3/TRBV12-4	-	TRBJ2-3	TGTGCCAGCACCCCAACTAGCGGGGGGGCCGGTACGCAGTATTTT	CASTPTSGGAGTQYF
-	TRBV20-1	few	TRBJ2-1	TGCAGTGCTCTAACCGGAGCGGCCAGCTCCTACAATGAGCAGTTCTTC	CSALTGAASSYNEQFF
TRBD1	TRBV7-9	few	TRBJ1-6	TGTGCCAGCAGACCAGAACAGGGGGCGGGTTCACCCCTCCACTTT	CASRPEQGAGSPLHF
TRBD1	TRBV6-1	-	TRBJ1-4	TGTGCCAGCACCAAGTCCGGGACAGGGGGCGTCTTGACTAATGAAAAACTGTTTTTT	CASTKSGTGGVLTNEKLFF
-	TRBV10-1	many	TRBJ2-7	TGCGCCAGCAGTGAGTCGACTGCCTGGGTTGGGCACGAGCAGTACTTC	CASSESTAWVGHEQYF
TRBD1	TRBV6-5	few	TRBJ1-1	TGTGCCAGCAGTTCCCAGAGGCTACAGGGGGTGGCTTTCTTT	CASSSQRLQGVAFF
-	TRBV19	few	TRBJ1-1	TGTGCCGCTAAGGCCGGGGTGAACACTGAAGCTTTCTTT	CAAKAGVNTEAFF
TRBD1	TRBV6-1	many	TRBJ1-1	TGTGCCAGCAGTGAAGGGACAGGGGACTCCCTTGAAGCTTTCTTT	CASSEGTGDSLEAFF
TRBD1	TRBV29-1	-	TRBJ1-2	TGCAGCGTTACAGGGGGCTCCTATGGCTACACCTTC	CSVTGGSYGYTF
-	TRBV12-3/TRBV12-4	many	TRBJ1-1	TGTGCCAGCAGTTTTCCGGGACGGGGCGCTTTCTTT	CASSFPGRGAFF
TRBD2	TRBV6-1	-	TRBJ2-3	TGTGCCAGCAGTCTAAGGCAGGAGCGGGGGGGCCAAAATACGCAGTATTTT	CASSLRQERGGQNTQYF
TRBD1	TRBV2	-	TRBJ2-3	TGTGCCAGCAGCGCCCACCGGGACAGGGGGCCTATGGATACGCAGTATTTT	CASSAHRDRGPMDTQYF
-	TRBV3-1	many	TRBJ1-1	TGTGCCAGCAGCCCCCGGGGCACGAACACTGAAGCTTTCTTT	CASSPRGTNTEAFF
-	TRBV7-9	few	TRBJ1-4	TGTGCCAGCAGCCACCGGACGGCAACTAATGAAAAACTGTTTTTT	CASSHRTATNEKLFF
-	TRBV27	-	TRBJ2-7	TGTGCCAGCAGTTTATTGCGGTCAGGACTTTACGAGCAGTACTTC	CASSLLRSGLYEQYF
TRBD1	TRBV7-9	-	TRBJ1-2	TGTGCCAGCAGCGGGACAGGGGGCCACGCGCACACCTTC	CASSGTGGHAHTF
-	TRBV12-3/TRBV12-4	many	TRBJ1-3	TGTGCCAGCAGTTTGGACTCTGGAAACACCATATATTTT	CASSLDSGNTIYF
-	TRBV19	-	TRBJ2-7	TGTGCCAGTAGTATGGCGTTAGGGGGATCCTACGAGCAGTACTTC	CASSMALGGSYEQYF
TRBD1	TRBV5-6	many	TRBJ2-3	TGTGCCAGCAGCTTGAGGCAGGGGGCAACAGATACGCAGTATTTT	CASSLRQGATDTQYF
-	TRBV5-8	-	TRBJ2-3	TGTGCCAGCAGCACCGGGGCACTAACCCCAGATACGCAGTATTTT	CASSTGALTPDTQYF
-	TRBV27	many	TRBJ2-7	TGTGCCAGCAGCCCAAGGCGCGCAGGGCTCTACGAGCAGTACTTC	CASSPRRAGLYEQYF
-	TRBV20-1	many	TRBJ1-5	TGCAGTGCTCCAAGGGGGGGGAATCAGCCCCAGCATTTT	CSAPRGGNQPQHF
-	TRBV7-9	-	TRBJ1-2	TGTGCCAGCAGCTCAGTAGGACGGGGCTATGGCTACACCTTC	CASSSVGRGYGYTF
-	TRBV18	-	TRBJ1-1	TGTGCCAGCTCTACAGCGTGCACTGAAGCTTTCTTT	CASSTACTEAFF
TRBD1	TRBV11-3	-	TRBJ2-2	TGTGCCAGCAGCTTACGGACAGGCGGCGCCCCCGGGGAGCTGTTTTTT	CASSLRTGGAPGELFF
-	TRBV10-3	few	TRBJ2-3	TGTGCCATCAGAGTTGGGGGTACAGATACGCAGTATTTT	CAIRVGGTDTQYF
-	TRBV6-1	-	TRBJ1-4	TGTGCCAGCAGTGAAGACCCGGACACCGAAAAACTGTTTTTT	CASSEDPDTEKLFF